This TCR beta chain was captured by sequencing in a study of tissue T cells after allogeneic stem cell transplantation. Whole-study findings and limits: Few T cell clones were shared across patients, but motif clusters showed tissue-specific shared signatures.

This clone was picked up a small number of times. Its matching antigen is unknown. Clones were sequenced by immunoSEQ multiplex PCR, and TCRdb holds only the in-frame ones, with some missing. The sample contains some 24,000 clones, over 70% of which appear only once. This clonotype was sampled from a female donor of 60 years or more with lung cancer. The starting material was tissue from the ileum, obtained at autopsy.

The DNA for the CDR3 is TGTGCCACCAGTGATTTGTCTATAAACTCTGAGCAGTTCTTC. It yields the protein CATSDLSINSEQFF. The chain employs TRBV24-1 and TRBJ2-1; unclear D gene. V gave up 0 bases and J gave up 9 bases, with 11 bases separating them. Per germline, CDR1 KGHDR and CDR2 SFDVKD. The CDR3 is made up of 14 amino acids.